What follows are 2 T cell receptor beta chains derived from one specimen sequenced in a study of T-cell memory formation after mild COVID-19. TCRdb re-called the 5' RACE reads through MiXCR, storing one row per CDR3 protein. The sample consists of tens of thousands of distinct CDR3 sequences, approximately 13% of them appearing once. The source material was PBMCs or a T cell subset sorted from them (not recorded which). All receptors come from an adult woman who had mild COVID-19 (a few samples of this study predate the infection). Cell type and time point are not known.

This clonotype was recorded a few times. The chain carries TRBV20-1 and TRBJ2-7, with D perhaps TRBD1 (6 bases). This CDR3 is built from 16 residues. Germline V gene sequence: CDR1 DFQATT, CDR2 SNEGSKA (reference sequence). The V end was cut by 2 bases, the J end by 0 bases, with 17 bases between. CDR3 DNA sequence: TGCAGTGCTAGACCGCACTCCGGGACAAGCTCCTACGAGCAGTACTTC. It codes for CSARPHSGTSSYEQYF.

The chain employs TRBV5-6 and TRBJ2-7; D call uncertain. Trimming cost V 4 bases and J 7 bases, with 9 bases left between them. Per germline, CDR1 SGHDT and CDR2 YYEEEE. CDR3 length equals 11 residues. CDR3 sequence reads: CASSVGREQYF. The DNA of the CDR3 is TGTGCCAGCAGCGTCGGACGGGAGCAGTACTTC.